This is a list of T cell receptor beta chains from one sample in a study of shared clonotypes between healthy human individuals. Only in-frame clones appear in the TCRdb table, and some are missing; sequencing was by immunoSEQ multiplex PCR. The sample has 95,000 to 120,000 clones, about 62% seen once. The material sequenced was memory CD8+ T cells sorted from blood. The receptors stem from a woman aged 30 to 39 in good health. CDR3s include the opening cysteine and the closing phenylalanine or tryptophan. D genes are given only for firm matches. Size is omitted from some rows. Given values are once, few, many or a class for expanded clones.

D gene: NA
J gene: TRBJ1-5
clone size: NA
V gene: TRBV25-1
CDR3 DNA: TGTGCCAGCAGTGAATCATCGGGGGCCGAGAATCAGCCCCAGCATTTT
CDR3 protein: CASSESSGAENQPQHF

D gene: NA
J gene: TRBJ1-4
clone size: NA
V gene: TRBV11-2
CDR3 DNA: TGTGCCAGCAGCTTATATCGGGGTATTGATGAAAAACTGTTTTTT
CDR3 protein: CASSLYRGIDEKLFF

D gene: NA
J gene: TRBJ2-1
clone size: NA
V gene: TRBV5-1
CDR3 DNA: TGCGCCAGCAGCTTGGTCTTAAGCTCCTACAATGAGCAGTTCTTC
CDR3 protein: CASSLVLSSYNEQFF

D gene: NA
J gene: TRBJ1-1
clone size: NA
V gene: TRBV7-6
CDR3 DNA: TGTGCCAGCAGCTCACGGGACAAGAACACTGAAGCTTTCTTT
CDR3 protein: CASSSRDKNTEAFF

D gene: TRBD2
J gene: TRBJ2-1
clone size: few
V gene: TRBV13
CDR3 DNA: TGTGCCAGCAGCTTAGAAGGACTAGCGGGCTACAATGAGCAGTTCTTC
CDR3 protein: CASSLEGLAGYNEQFF

D gene: NA
J gene: TRBJ1-4
clone size: NA
V gene: TRBV4-1
CDR3 DNA: TGCGCCAGCAGCCAAGATAGCACGTTTAATGAAAAACTGTTTTTT
CDR3 protein: CASSQDSTFNEKLFF

D gene: TRBD2
J gene: TRBJ2-3
clone size: once
V gene: TRBV2
CDR3 DNA: TGTGCCAGCAGGGGGGTTCGCGGGAGGTTGCCAGATACGCAGTATTTT
CDR3 protein: CASRGVRGRLPDTQYF

D gene: TRBD2
J gene: TRBJ2-1
clone size: NA
V gene: TRBV27
CDR3 DNA: TGTGCCAGCAGTTTTCTAACTAGCGCGAATGAGCAGTTCTTC
CDR3 protein: CASSFLTSANEQFF

D gene: NA
J gene: TRBJ2-1
clone size: NA
V gene: TRBV5-4
CDR3 DNA: TGTGCCAGCAGCCTAGCATCTGAGCAGTTCTTC
CDR3 protein: CASSLASEQFF

D gene: NA
J gene: TRBJ2-7
clone size: many
V gene: TRBV6-1
CDR3 DNA: TGTGCCAGCAGTGATTCAGTGGACGAGCAGTACTTC
CDR3 protein: CASSDSVDEQYF

D gene: NA
J gene: TRBJ2-5
clone size: NA
V gene: TRBV6-1
CDR3 DNA: TGTGCCAGCAGACTAGAAGGGGAGACCCAGTACTTC
CDR3 protein: CASRLEGETQYF

D gene: TRBD1
J gene: TRBJ2-1
clone size: NA
V gene: TRBV19
CDR3 DNA: TGTGCCAGTAGTATAGCGGCAGGGGGCAGTGAGCAGTTCTTC
CDR3 protein: CASSIAAGGSEQFF